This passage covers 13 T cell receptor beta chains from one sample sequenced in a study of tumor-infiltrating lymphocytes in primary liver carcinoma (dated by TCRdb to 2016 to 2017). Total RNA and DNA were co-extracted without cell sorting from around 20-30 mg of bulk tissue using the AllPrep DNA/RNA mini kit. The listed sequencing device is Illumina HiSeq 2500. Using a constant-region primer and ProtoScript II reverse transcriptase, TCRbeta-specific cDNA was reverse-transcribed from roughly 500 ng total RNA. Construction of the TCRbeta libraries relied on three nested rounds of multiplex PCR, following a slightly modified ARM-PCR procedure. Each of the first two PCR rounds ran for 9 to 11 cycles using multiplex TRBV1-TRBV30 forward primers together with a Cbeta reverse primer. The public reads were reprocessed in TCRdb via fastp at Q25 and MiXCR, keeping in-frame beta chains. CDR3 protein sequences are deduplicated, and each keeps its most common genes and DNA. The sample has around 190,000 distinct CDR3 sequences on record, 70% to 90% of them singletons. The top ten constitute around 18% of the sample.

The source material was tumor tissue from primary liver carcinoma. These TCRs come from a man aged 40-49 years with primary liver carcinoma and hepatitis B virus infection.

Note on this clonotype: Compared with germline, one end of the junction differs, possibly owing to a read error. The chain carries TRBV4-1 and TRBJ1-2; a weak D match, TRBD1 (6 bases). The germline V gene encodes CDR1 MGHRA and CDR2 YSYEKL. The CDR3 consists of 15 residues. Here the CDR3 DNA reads TGTGCCAGCAGACAAGTGGGGGGCAATGACTATGGCTACACCTTC. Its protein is CASRQVGGNDYGYTF.

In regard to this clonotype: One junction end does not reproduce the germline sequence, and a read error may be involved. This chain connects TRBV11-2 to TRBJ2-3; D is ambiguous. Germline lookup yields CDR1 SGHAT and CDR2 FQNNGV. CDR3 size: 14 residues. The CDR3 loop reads CVSTLNRQGDTQYF. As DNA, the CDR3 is TGCGTCAGCACCTTAAACCGACAAGGGGATACGCAGTATTTT.

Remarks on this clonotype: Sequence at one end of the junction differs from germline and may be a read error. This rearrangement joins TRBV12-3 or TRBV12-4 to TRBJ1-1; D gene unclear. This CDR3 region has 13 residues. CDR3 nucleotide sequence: TGTGCCAGCAGGATTCAAATTAACATTGAAGCTTTCTTT. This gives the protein CASRIQINIEAFF.

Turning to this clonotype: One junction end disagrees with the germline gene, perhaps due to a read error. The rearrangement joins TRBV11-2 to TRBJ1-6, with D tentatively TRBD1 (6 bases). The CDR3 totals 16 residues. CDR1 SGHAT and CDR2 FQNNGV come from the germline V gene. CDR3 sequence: CASSVAARTANSPLHF. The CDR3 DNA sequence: TGCGCCAGCAGCGTCGCCGCCCGGACAGCGAATTCACCCCTCCACTTT.

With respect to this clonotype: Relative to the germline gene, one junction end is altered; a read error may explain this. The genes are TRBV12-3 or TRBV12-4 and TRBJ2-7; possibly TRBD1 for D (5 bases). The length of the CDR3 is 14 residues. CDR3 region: CTSSDSRVPYEQYF. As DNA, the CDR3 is TGTACCAGCAGTGATTCCAGGGTACCCTACGAGCAGTATTTC.

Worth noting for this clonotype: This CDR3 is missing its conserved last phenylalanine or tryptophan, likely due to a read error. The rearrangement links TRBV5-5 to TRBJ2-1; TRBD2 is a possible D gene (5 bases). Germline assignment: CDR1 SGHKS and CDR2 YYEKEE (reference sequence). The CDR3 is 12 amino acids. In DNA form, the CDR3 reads TGTGCCAGCATCTTGGACTTGAATGAGCAGTTCCTC. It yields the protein CASILDLNEQFL.

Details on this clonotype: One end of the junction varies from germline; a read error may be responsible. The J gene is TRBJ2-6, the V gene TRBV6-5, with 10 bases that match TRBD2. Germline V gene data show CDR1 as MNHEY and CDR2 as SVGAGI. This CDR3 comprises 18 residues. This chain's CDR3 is CASSYNPSGSIGANVLTF. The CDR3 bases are TGTGCCAGCAGTTACAATCCTAGCGGGAGTATTGGGGCCAATGTCCTGACATTC.

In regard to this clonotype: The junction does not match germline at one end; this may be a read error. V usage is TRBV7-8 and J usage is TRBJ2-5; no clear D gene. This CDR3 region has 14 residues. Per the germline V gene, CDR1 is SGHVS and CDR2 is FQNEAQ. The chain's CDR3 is CANSLYPLGETQYF. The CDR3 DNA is TGTGCCAACAGCTTATACCCCTTAGGCGAGACCCAATACTTC.

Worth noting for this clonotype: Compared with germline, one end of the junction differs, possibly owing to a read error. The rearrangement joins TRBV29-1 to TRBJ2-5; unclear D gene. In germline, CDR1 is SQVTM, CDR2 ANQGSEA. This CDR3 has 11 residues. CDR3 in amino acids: CSDEDMETQNF. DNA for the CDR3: TGCAGCGATGAAGATATGGAGACCCAGAACTTC.

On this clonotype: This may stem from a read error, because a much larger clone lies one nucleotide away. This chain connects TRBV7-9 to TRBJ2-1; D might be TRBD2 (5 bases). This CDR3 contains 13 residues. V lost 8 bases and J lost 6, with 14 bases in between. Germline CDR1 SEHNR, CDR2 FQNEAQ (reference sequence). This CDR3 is CASGTSGFNEQFF. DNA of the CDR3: TGTGCCAGCGGCACGAGCGGATTCAATGAGCAGTTCTTC.

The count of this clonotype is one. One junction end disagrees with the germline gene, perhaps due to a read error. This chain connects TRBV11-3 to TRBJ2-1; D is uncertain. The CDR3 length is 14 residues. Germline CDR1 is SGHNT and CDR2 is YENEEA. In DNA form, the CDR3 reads TGTGCCAGCAACTTATGCGTCTCGAACAATGAGGAGTTCTTC. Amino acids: CASNLCVSNNEEFF.

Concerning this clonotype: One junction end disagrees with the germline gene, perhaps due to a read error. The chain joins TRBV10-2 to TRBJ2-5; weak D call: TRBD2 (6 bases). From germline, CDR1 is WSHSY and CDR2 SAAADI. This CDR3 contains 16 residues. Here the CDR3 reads CVSSAGLLAAQETQYF. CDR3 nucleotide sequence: TGCGTCAGCAGTGCCGGGTTACTAGCAGCTCAAGAGACGCAGTACTTC.

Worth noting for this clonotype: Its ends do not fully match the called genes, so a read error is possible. CDR3 DNA sequence: TGTACCAGAAGTTACTCAGGAGGGACAGGGGGGAAAAATGAAAAACTGTTTTTT. It specifies CTRSYSGGTGGKNEKLFF. The chain carries TRBV6-5 and TRBJ1-4; TRBD1 aligns across 11 bases. Germline V gene lookup returns CDR1 MNHEY and CDR2 SVGAGI. The CDR3 has 18 residues.